Below are 22 T cell receptor beta chains sequenced from a single sample in a study of T-cell memory formation after mild COVID-19. TCRdb fed the 5' RACE reads into MiXCR, producing one record per CDR3 protein. The top ten clones hold 2.5% to 3.5% of a sample with around 200,000 distinct CDR3 sequences, more than 9% of them seen once. The sequenced material came from PBMCs or a T cell subset sorted from them (not recorded which). Receptors were obtained from a man younger than 30 who had mild COVID-19 (a few samples of this study predate the infection). Cell type and time point are not known.

This clonotype appeared a few times. This chain uses TRBV20-1 with TRBJ2-2; 8 nucleotides line up with TRBD2. The junction had 7 bases not matched to a gene; V was cut back by 6 bases and J by 4 bases. In germline, CDR1 is DFQATT, CDR2 SNEGSKA (reference sequence). The CDR3 is 14 residues long. The DNA of the CDR3 is TGCAGTGCCCCGGGGGGGGGTCCCACCGGGGAGCTGTTTTTT. Translating gives CSAPGGGPTGELFF.

V usage is TRBV20-1 and J usage is TRBJ1-5; D gene unclear. The CDR3 sequence is 12 residues long. Germline V gene data show CDR1 as DFQATT and CDR2 as SNEGSKA (reference sequence). V was trimmed by 6 bases and J by 2 bases, leaving 8 bases between them. The CDR3 nucleotides are TGCAGTGCCTGGGAGGGCAATCAGCCCCAGCATTTT. Its protein is CSAWEGNQPQHF.

The chain combines TRBV7-2 with TRBJ1-2, with 9 bases matching TRBD1. CDR1 SGHTA and CDR2 FQGNSA come from the germline V gene. The CDR3 runs to 15 residues. Trimming removed 4 bases from V and 7 bases from J; junction bases left unmatched: 10. CDR3 region: CASSSQAGTGTGYTF. The CDR3 bases are TGTGCCAGCAGCTCCCAAGCCGGGACAGGGACTGGCTACACCTTC.

The table lists this clonotype with many counts. This rearrangement joins TRBV29-1 to TRBJ1-1; D not certain. Germline CDR1 and CDR2: SQVTM and ANQGSEA. V was clipped by 6 bases and J by 2 bases, with 7 bases between them. This CDR3 spans 11 amino acids. The CDR3 loop is CSVQDNTEAFF. The CDR3 bases are TGCAGCGTGCAGGACAACACTGAAGCTTTCTTT.

There are a few counts of this clonotype. V and J are TRBV7-2 and TRBJ1-6; D remains unclear. CDR3 size: 13 residues. V was trimmed by 3 bases and J by 9 bases, leaving 9 bases between them. Germline V CDR1 and CDR2: SGHTA, FQGNSA. The chain's CDR3 is CASSFVTVSPLHF. CDR3 bases: TGTGCCAGCAGCTTCGTCACCGTTTCACCCCTCCACTTT.

Only a few counts were recorded for this clonotype. This chain uses TRBV6-5 with TRBJ1-1; the D is unclear. CDR1 and CDR2 from the germline V gene are MNHEY and SVGAGI. The length of the CDR3 is 15 residues. V was clipped by 0 bases and J by 0 bases, with 8 bases between them. The CDR3 DNA sequence: TGTGCCAGCAGTTACTCGCGGCCAGTGAACACTGAAGCTTTCTTT. As protein: CASSYSRPVNTEAFF.

The chain couples TRBV12-5 to TRBJ2-1; 8 nucleotides align to TRBD1. The germline gives CDR1 LGHNT, CDR2 FRNRAP. The V gene end was trimmed by 7 bases and the J gene end by 6 bases; junction bases not matched to a gene: 5. This CDR3 comprises 13 residues. The CDR3 loop is CASAPTGVNEQFF. CDR3 DNA sequence: TGTGCTAGTGCCCCGACAGGGGTCAATGAGCAGTTCTTC.

V and J are TRBV20-1 and TRBJ2-6; the D is unclear. The CDR3 is 15 residues long. The germline CDR1 and CDR2 sequences are DFQATT and SNEGSKA (reference sequence). V was shortened by 3 bases and J by 4 bases, with 13 bases between the two germline ends. CDR3 nucleotides: TGCAGTGCTAGGGATGTCTCCTCGGGGGCCAACGTCCTGACTTTC. Residues: CSARDVSSGANVLTF.

The sample holds a few counts of this clonotype. The rearrangement uses TRBV9 and TRBJ2-2; 9 nucleotides match TRBD1. The CDR3 runs to 17 residues. Trimming took 3 bases from V and 3 from J; bases not matched to a gene: 9. Germline values: CDR1 SGDLS, CDR2 YYNGEE. In DNA form, the CDR3 reads TGTGCCAGCAGCGAGGGGCCTAGGACAGGGGACACCGGGGAGCTGTTTTTT. Its translation is CASSEGPRTGDTGELFF.

This rearrangement joins TRBV7-2 to TRBJ1-6; D is unresolved. Germline loops: CDR1 SGHTA, CDR2 FQGNSA. The CDR3 runs 17 residues. V was clipped by 5 bases and J by 2 bases, with 16 bases between them. CDR3 loop: CASSGPRGGTYNSPLHF. Written as DNA, the CDR3 is TGTGCCAGCAGCGGGCCCAGAGGAGGGACCTATAATTCACCCCTCCACTTT.

This clonotype was counted only a few times. The V and J genes are TRBV20-1 and TRBJ1-6; the D is unclear. Trimming stripped 0 bases from V and 8 bases from J, with 14 bases between. The CDR3 spans 15 residues. The germline gives CDR1 DFQATT, CDR2 SNEGSKA (reference sequence). As DNA, the CDR3 is TGCAGTGCTAGAGATTGGCGGGAGGGTGATTCACCCCTCCACTTT. Residues: CSARDWREGDSPLHF.

The CDR3 nucleotides are TGTGCCAGCAGCCAATCGACAGGGGGAAGGACTGCAACGCAGTATTTT. This sequence encodes CASSQSTGGRTATQYF. The gene calls are TRBV5-5 and TRBJ2-3, with 9 nucleotides matching TRBD1. The CDR3 contains 16 residues. The V gene end was trimmed by 4 bases and the J gene end by 9 bases; junction bases not matched to a gene: 15. CDR1 and CDR2 from the germline V gene are SGHKS and YYEKEE (reference sequence).

This clonotype was seen only a few times. The V call is TRBV7-2, the J call TRBJ2-3, with 9 bases fitting TRBD1. CDR1 and CDR2 (germline): SGHTA, FQGNSA. This CDR3 has 14 amino acids. V lost 5 bases to trimming and J lost 5 bases; unmatched junction nucleotides: 5. The CDR3 DNA sequence: TGTGCCAGCAGCCCGACAGGGGGAATAGATACGCAGTATTTT. Translated: CASSPTGGIDTQYF.

The V and J genes are TRBV30 and TRBJ2-6, with D hard to call. This CDR3 region has 15 residues. V lost 0 bases and J 1 base, leaving 7 bases between the germline ends. Germline lookup yields CDR1 GTSNPN and CDR2 SVGIG (reference sequence). The CDR3 DNA is TGTGCCTGGAGTGTTTTATTATCTGGGGCCAACGTCCTGACTTTC. This encodes CAWSVLLSGANVLTF.

This clonotype has more than one count but fewer than ten. This chain links TRBV3-1 with TRBJ2-7; D unresolved. Germline V gene data show CDR1 as LGHDT and CDR2 as YNNKEL (reference sequence). Trimming took off 3 bases at V and 3 bases at J, with 9 bases between the two ends. The CDR3 consists of 13 residues. CDR3 nucleotides: TGTGCCAGCAGCCACTGGGGATACTACGAGCAGTACTTC. The encoded protein is CASSHWGYYEQYF.

The CDR3 spells CASAQGATETQYF. In DNA form, the CDR3 reads TGCGCCAGCGCTCAGGGGGCGACTGAGACCCAGTACTTC. V and J are TRBV5-1 and TRBJ2-5; TRBD1 matches 8 bases. CDR1 and CDR2 from the germline V gene are SGHRS and YFSETQ. The CDR3 runs 13 residues. The V segment lost 7 bases and the J segment 5 bases; nucleotides outside the gene matches: 7.

This rearrangement joins TRBV4-3 to TRBJ2-2; D remains ambiguous. This CDR3 has 16 residues. Trimming shortened V by 2 bases and J by 0 bases, and 10 bases separated the two germline ends. From germline, CDR1 is LGHNA and CDR2 YSLEER. The CDR3 DNA reads as TGCGCCAGCAGCCAATTCGATCGCACGAACACCGGGGAGCTGTTTTTT. Translated: CASSQFDRTNTGELFF.

The chain employs TRBV2 and TRBJ2-4; either TRBD1 or TRBD2 may supply D (5 bases each). V shed 6 bases and J shed 9 bases, with 9 bases lying between them. Germline V gene data show CDR1 as SNHLY and CDR2 as FYNNEI. This CDR3 comprises 11 residues. The CDR3 reads CASSSGAIQYF. CDR3 nucleotides: TGTGCCAGCAGCTCCGGGGCCATTCAGTACTTC.

This clonotype appeared a few times. This chain joins TRBV6-6 and TRBJ2-7; D perhaps matches TRBD1 (5 bases). The CDR3 covers 13 residues. V was trimmed by 5 bases and J by 7 bases, leaving 15 bases between them. CDR1 is MNHNY, CDR2 SVGAGI, per germline (reference sequence). In DNA form, the CDR3 reads TGTGCCAGCAGTGAGGTGGGGCCCGGGGAGCAGTACGTC. This encodes CASSEVGPGEQYV.

The chain joins TRBV15 to TRBJ2-1; D may be TRBD1 (6 bases). Between the trimmed V and J ends, which lost 2 bases and 7 bases, there was a span of 12 bases. The length of the CDR3 is 14 residues. Germline V gene sequence: CDR1 LNHNV, CDR2 YYDKDF (reference sequence). DNA for the CDR3: TGTGCCACCAGCAGACCCGGGACACCTAATGAGCAGTTCTTC. It encodes CATSRPGTPNEQFF.

This clonotype was counted between two and nine times. The rearrangement joins TRBV9 to TRBJ1-1, with D unclear. Trimming pared 0 bases from V and 4 bases from J, leaving 10 bases between. The germline gives CDR1 SGDLS, CDR2 YYNGEE. The CDR3 is made up of 14 amino acids. This CDR3 reads CASSVGQAGTEAFF. For the CDR3, the DNA is TGTGCCAGCAGCGTAGGCCAGGCGGGCACTGAAGCTTTCTTT.

Written as DNA, the CDR3 is TGTGCCAGCAGTGAAGCTGTGAGAGGTGGGGAGCAGTTCTTC. It codes for CASSEAVRGGEQFF. V usage is TRBV2 and J usage is TRBJ2-1; D is ambiguous. Germline V gene lookup returns CDR1 SNHLY and CDR2 FYNNEI. The CDR3 length is 14 residues. V dropped 0 bases and J dropped 10 bases, with 13 bases sitting between them.